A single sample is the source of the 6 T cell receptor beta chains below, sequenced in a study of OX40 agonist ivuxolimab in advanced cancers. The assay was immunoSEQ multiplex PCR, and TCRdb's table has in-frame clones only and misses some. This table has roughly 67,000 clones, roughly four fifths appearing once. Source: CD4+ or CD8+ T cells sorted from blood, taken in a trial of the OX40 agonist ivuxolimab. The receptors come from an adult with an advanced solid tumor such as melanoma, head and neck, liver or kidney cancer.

Here the CDR3 reads CASSQNLGLAGEQFF. Written as DNA, the CDR3 is TGCGCCAGCAGCCAAAACCTTGGACTAGCGGGAGAGCAGTTCTTC. This sequence joins TRBV4-3 and TRBJ2-1; TRBD2 agrees at 12 bases. This CDR3 has 15 amino acids. The germline V gene encodes CDR1 LGHNA and CDR2 YSLEER. V was pared by 2 bases and J by 10 bases, with 6 bases of the junction left unmatched.

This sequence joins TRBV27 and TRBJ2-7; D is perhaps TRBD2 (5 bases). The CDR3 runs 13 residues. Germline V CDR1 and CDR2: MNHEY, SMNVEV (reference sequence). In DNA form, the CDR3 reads TGTGCTACCGGCCAAGCGGCCTACTACGAGCAGTACTTC. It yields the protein CATGQAAYYEQYF.

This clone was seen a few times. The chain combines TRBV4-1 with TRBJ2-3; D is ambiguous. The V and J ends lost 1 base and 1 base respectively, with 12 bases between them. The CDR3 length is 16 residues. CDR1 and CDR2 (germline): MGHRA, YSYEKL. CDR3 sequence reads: CASSQGTSPGTDTQYF. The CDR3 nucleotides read TGCGCCAGCAGCCAAGGAACAAGTCCTGGCACAGATACGCAGTATTTT.

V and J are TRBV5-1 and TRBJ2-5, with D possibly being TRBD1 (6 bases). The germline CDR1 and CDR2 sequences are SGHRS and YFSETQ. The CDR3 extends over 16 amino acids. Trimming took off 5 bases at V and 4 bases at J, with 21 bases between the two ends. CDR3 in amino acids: CASSFWGQGTGETQYF. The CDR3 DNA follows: TGCGCCAGCAGTTTTTGGGGGCAGGGGACGGGAGAGACCCAGTACTTC.

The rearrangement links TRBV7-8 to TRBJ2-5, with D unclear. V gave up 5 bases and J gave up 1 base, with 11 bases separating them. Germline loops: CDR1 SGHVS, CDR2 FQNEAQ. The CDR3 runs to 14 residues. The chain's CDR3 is CASSQRRTQETQYF. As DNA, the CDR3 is TGTGCCAGCAGCCAGAGAAGAACCCAAGAGACCCAGTACTTC.

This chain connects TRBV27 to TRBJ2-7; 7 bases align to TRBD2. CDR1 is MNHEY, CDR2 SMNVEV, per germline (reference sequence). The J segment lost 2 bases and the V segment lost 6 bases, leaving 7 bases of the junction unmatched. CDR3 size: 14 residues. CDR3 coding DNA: TGTGCCAGCAGACCAGCGGGACTAACCTACGAGCAGTACTTC. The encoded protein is CASRPAGLTYEQYF.